Presented here are 26 T cell receptor beta chains from one specimen sequenced in a study of blood T cells in healthy people across ages. Combining a sample-barcoded 5' primer with a J-beta primer mix, a second PCR ran for about 7 to 11 cycles. TCRdb reprocessed the 5' RACE reads via MiXCR and lists one record per CDR3 protein. The sample consists of about 1.8 million distinct CDR3 sequences, roughly 50% of them appearing once. What was sequenced was blood. These receptors all stem from a middle-aged woman in good health.

The count of this clonotype is one. The rearrangement uses TRBV7-3 and TRBJ2-5; D may be TRBD2 (6 bases). V shed 1 base and J shed 5 bases, with 14 bases lying between them. Germline CDR1 reads SGHTA; CDR2 reads FQGTGA. This CDR3 has 15 amino acids. DNA for the CDR3: TGTGCCAGCAGCTTAAACGGGGGAGAGGGGGAGACCCAGTACTTC. Amino acids: CASSLNGGEGETQYF.

This clonotype has only a few counts. This chain joins TRBV27 and TRBJ2-1, with 9 bases identical to TRBD2. CDR3 size: 16 residues. From germline, CDR1 is MNHEY and CDR2 SMNVEV (reference sequence). V dropped 1 base and J dropped 6; count of bases not matched to a gene: 7. CDR3 DNA sequence: TGTGCCAGCAGTTTATACGAGCGGGGGGCCCTCAATGAGCAGTTCTTC. Translation: CASSLYERGALNEQFF.

The chain uses TRBV18 and TRBJ2-1, with D unresolved. Trimming shortened V by 6 bases and J by 8 bases, and 14 bases separated the two germline ends. The V gene's germline CDR1 is KGHSH and CDR2 LQKENI. The CDR3 loop spans 13 amino acids. CDR3 residues: CASSQALAHEQFF. The CDR3 DNA is TGTGCCAGCTCCCAAGCCCTCGCACATGAGCAGTTCTTC.

The genes are TRBV9 and TRBJ2-2; tentatively, D is TRBD1 or TRBD2 (5 bases each). Trimming took off 3 bases at V and 0 bases at J, with 15 bases between the two ends. Germline CDR1 reads SGDLS; CDR2 reads YYNGEE. The CDR3 is 17 amino acids. The CDR3 bases are TGTGCCAGCAGCGATCTCGGGACCCAGGCGAACACCGGGGAGCTGTTTTTT. Amino acids: CASSDLGTQANTGELFF.

Ten or more counts support this clonotype. This chain connects TRBV10-3 to TRBJ2-4, with D perhaps assigned TRBD1 or TRBD2 (5 bases each). In germline, CDR1 is ENHRY, CDR2 SYGVKD. The CDR3 sequence is 14 residues long. Deletions cut 2 bases from V and 7 bases from J, with 12 bases between. Here the CDR3 DNA reads TGTGCCATCAGTGAGGGGGGACCACTGAACATTCAGTACTTC. The encoded protein is CAISEGGPLNIQYF.

This chain joins TRBV12-3 or TRBV12-4 and TRBJ2-7; 8 bases line up with TRBD1. V lost 5 bases and J lost 5; bases outside the gene matches: 8. CDR3 length: 14 amino acids. The CDR3 loop is CASSRQGSSNEQYF. In nucleotides, the CDR3 is TGTGCCAGCAGTCGACAGGGGTCTTCTAACGAGCAGTACTTC.

This clonotype was counted a single time. In DNA, the CDR3 is TGTGCCAGCAGTTATGGGACATTGGAGACCCAGTACTTC. Its translation: CASSYGTLETQYF. The chain joins TRBV27 to TRBJ2-5; D possibly corresponds to TRBD1 (6 bases). V lost 4 bases and J lost 5, with 11 bases in between. This CDR3 is built from 13 residues. From germline, CDR1 is MNHEY and CDR2 SMNVEV (reference sequence).

This clonotype was seen ten or more times. The chain couples TRBV11-1 to TRBJ2-1; D is uncertain. Trimming cost V 0 bases and J 0 bases, with 9 bases left between them. CDR1 and CDR2 from the germline V gene are SGHAT and FQDESV (reference sequence). The CDR3 runs to 16 residues. The CDR3: CASSLAGASSYNEQFF. CDR3 nucleotides: TGTGCCAGCAGCTTAGCGGGCGCGAGCTCCTACAATGAGCAGTTCTTC.

This chain links TRBV18 with TRBJ2-5; D is possibly TRBD2 (5 bases). CDR3 length: 15 amino acids. Trimming took off 1 base at V and 3 bases at J, with 12 bases between the two ends. CDR1 and CDR2 (germline): KGHSH, LQKENI. The CDR3 DNA follows: TGTGCCAGCTCACCACGCCCGATTAGCGAAGAGACCCAGTACTTC. Amino acid sequence: CASSPRPISEETQYF.

The sample holds a few counts of this clonotype. The chain recombines TRBV11-2 with TRBJ2-5; D is perhaps TRBD2 (5 bases). The CDR3 covers 15 residues. V was pared by 8 bases and J by 2 bases, with 18 bases between. The germline gives CDR1 SGHAT, CDR2 FQNNGV. In DNA, the CDR3 is TGTGCCAGCGTCCAGATGGCTAGCCCACAAGAGACCCAGTACTTC. It codes for CASVQMASPQETQYF.

J is TRBJ1-2 and V is TRBV15, with D perhaps matching TRBD1 (6 bases). The CDR3 spans 14 residues. V was pared by 0 bases and J by 6 bases, with 11 bases between. CDR1 and CDR2 from the germline V gene are LNHNV and YYDKDF (reference sequence). CDR3 nucleotide sequence: TGTGCCACCAGCAGAGATTGGGACATTAATGGCTACACCTTC. It yields the protein CATSRDWDINGYTF.

CDR3 coding DNA: TGTGCCAGCAGAACTGGGACTACCTCCATCCTCTACGAGCAGTACTTC. This codes for CASRTGTTSILYEQYF. This chain uses TRBV28 with TRBJ2-7; TRBD2 agrees at 7 bases. The CDR3 is 16 residues long. With 6 bases clipped from V and 3 bases from J, the junction kept 14 bases outside the gene matches. CDR1 is MDHEN and CDR2 is SYDVKM in the germline V gene.

The chain recombines TRBV28 with TRBJ2-1; 8 bases match TRBD1. CDR1 MDHEN and CDR2 SYDVKM come from the germline V gene. V shed 1 base, J shed 13 bases, and the junction held 12 bases outside the gene matches. The CDR3 is 15 amino acids. The CDR3 coding sequence is TGTGCCAGCAGTTTATCAGGGGGCGCGGAAGAGACCCAGTTCTTC. It specifies CASSLSGGAEETQFF.

CDR3 sequence reads: CASSLPRSVEETQYF. The CDR3 nucleotides are TGTGCCAGCAGTTTACCCAGGTCGGTGGAAGAGACCCAGTACTTC. V usage is TRBV28 and J usage is TRBJ2-5; D unresolved. Deletions cut 2 bases from V and 3 bases from J, with 13 bases between. The length of the CDR3 is 15 residues. Germline CDR1 reads MDHEN; CDR2 reads SYDVKM.

This chain links TRBV7-8 with TRBJ2-3, with D perhaps assigned TRBD1 or TRBD2 (5 bases each). The CDR3 sequence is 13 residues long. Trimming shortened V by 4 bases and J by 14 bases, and 19 bases separated the two germline ends. Germline CDR1 SGHVS, CDR2 FQNEAQ. The CDR3 DNA follows: TGTGCCAGCAGCTCCAAGGGTACGGGGCATTGGTATTTT. Its translation is CASSSKGTGHWYF.

The CDR3 loop reads CASSKAIRTGGDNYGYTF. The CDR3 bases are TGTGCCAGCAGCAAAGCTATTAGGACAGGGGGCGATAACTATGGCTACACCTTC. This chain links TRBV21-1 with TRBJ1-2; the table's D call of TRBD1 was not tested on the DNA. TRBV21-1 represents a pseudogene. The CDR3 covers 18 residues.

There are a few counts of this clonotype. This sequence joins TRBV6-5 and TRBJ2-3; unclear D gene. Trimming shortened V by 7 bases and J by 0 bases, and 14 bases separated the two germline ends. There are 15 residues in the CDR3. The germline V gene encodes CDR1 MNHEY and CDR2 SVGAGI. The CDR3 sequence: CASTRRVLSTDTQYF. CDR3 DNA sequence: TGTGCCAGCACTAGAAGAGTCCTCAGCACAGATACGCAGTATTTT.

The V and J genes are TRBV6-2 or TRBV6-3 and TRBJ2-1, with 10 nucleotides matching TRBD2. Germline V gene data show CDR1 as MNHEY and CDR2 as SVGEGT. J was trimmed by 5 bases and V by 5 bases; bases with no gene match: 3. This CDR3 region has 14 residues. This CDR3 is CASSKRGGNNEQFF. For the CDR3, the DNA is TGTGCCAGCAGTAAGCGGGGGGGCAACAATGAGCAGTTCTTC.

This clonotype was observed a few times. The gene calls are TRBV12-3 or TRBV12-4 and TRBJ2-3; 9 nucleotides align to TRBD1. Trimming took 4 bases from V and 6 from J; bases not matched to a gene: 8. The CDR3 sequence is 15 residues long. The CDR3, as DNA: TGTGCCAGCAGTTCCGAGACAGGGGGAGCGGATACGCAGTATTTT. Protein: CASSSETGGADTQYF.

At least ten counts were recorded for this clonotype. The chain joins TRBV12-3 or TRBV12-4 to TRBJ2-7; 9 positions agree with TRBD2. V lost 4 bases to trimming and J lost 2 bases; unmatched junction nucleotides: 6. CDR3 size: 15 residues. CDR3: CASSSKRGVTYEQYF. The CDR3 nucleotides are TGTGCCAGCAGTTCGAAGCGGGGGGTAACCTACGAGCAGTACTTC.

The J gene is TRBJ1-2, the V gene TRBV7-2; D is perhaps TRBD1 (6 bases). Trimming pared 10 bases from V and 0 bases from J, leaving 12 bases between. The germline gives CDR1 SGHTA, CDR2 FQGNSA. The CDR3 consists of 13 residues. The CDR3 is CATRDIANYGYTF. CDR3 sequence (DNA): TGTGCCACCCGGGACATAGCTAACTATGGCTACACCTTC.

This rearrangement joins TRBV28 to TRBJ2-3; D is perhaps TRBD1 or TRBD2 (5 bases each). In germline, CDR1 is MDHEN, CDR2 SYDVKM. The CDR3 length is 16 residues. V gave up 5 bases and J gave up 2 bases, with 17 bases separating them. Here the CDR3 DNA reads TGTGCCAGCAGTAAGGGGCAGGACTTTTACACAGATACGCAGTATTTT. Translating it yields CASSKGQDFYTDTQYF.

In nucleotides, the CDR3 is TGTGCCAGTACGACAAGGCTACCCCTTAGGGCTGAGCAGTACTTC. Translation gives CASTTRLPLRAEQYF. The rearrangement joins TRBV19 to TRBJ2-5; no firm D call. With 7 bases removed from V and 11 bases from J, the gap between germline ends came to 26 bases. This CDR3 region has 15 residues. The V gene's germline CDR1 is LNHDA and CDR2 SQIVND (reference sequence).

The chain couples TRBV28 to TRBJ1-6, with 9 bases that match TRBD1. The CDR3 is made up of 14 amino acids. J lost 4 bases, V lost 10 bases, and 5 bases had no gene match. Germline values: CDR1 MDHEN, CDR2 SYDVKM. The CDR3 loop is CATGTGLYNSPLHF. Here the CDR3 DNA reads TGTGCCACCGGGACAGGGCTTTATAATTCACCCCTCCACTTT.

Comment on this clonotype: A read error may explain this, as a much larger clone is one base away. The chain links TRBV7-2 to TRBJ2-1, with D uncertain. Trimming removed 5 bases at V and 13 bases at J, with 15 bases between. The germline V gene has CDR1 SGHTA and CDR2 FQGNSA. This CDR3 region has 12 residues. The CDR3 reads CASSHTGETQFF. CDR3 nucleotides: TGTGCCAGCAGCCATACCGGTGAGACCCAGTTCTTC. The entire variable domain, with the rest obtained from reference TRBV7-2 and TRBJ2-1, is as follows: GAGVSQSPSNKVTEKGKDVELRCDPISGHTALYWYRQSLGQGLEFLIYFQGNSAPDKSGLPSDRFSAERTGGSVSTLTIQRTQQEDSAVYLCASSHTGETQFFGPGTRLTVL.

V and J are TRBV20-1 and TRBJ2-4, with D possibly matching TRBD1 (5 bases). The J call may be faulty, since TRBJ2-7 better matches the DNA end. Germline CDR1 is DFQATT and CDR2 is SNEGSKA (reference sequence). The CDR3 has 14 amino acids. The CDR3 DNA is TGCAGTGCTAGGGGGCAGGAAAACACCTACGAGCAGTACTTC. Its protein product is CSARGQENTYEQYF.